Here is one T cell receptor beta chain with its context. The antigen is undetermined. The data are from a study of cytomegalovirus exposure and HLA in healthy donors. The study, taken as a whole, reports: The investigators catalogued 164 TCR beta chains as cytomegalovirus-associated. CMV serostatus alone was available as immune exposure information. Based on reports, TCR beta sequences accurately predicted HLA-A and HLA-B alleles for most subjects. When a later analysis was performed, an Asian-associated ancestry cluster reportedly had fewer N-insertions than the approximately 700-donor mean.

V gave up 6 bases and J gave up 10 bases, with 12 bases separating them. CDR1 ENHRY and CDR2 SYGVKD come from the germline V gene. CDR3 size: 11 residues. Both 60 Vbeta primers and 13 Jbeta primers went into the PCR. TCRdb's table, derived via immunoSEQ multiplex PCR, lists solely in-frame clones and lacks some. Of some 140,000 clones in the sample, over 65% were seen once. The rearrangement links TRBV10-3 to TRBJ1-1, with D tentatively TRBD1 (6 bases). Sequenced material: PBMCs. The clonotype originates from a woman aged 40 to 50 in good health and CMV-seronegative. The CDR3 reads CAIRSQGLAFF. The CDR3 nucleotides read TGTGCCATCAGATCTCAGGGGCTAGCTTTCTTT.